A selection of T cell receptor beta chains follows, all from one sample in a study of blood T cell repertoires in COVID-19. Sequencing used immunoSEQ multiplex PCR; TCRdb keeps in-frame clones, though not all of them. The sample holds about 68,000 clones, 70% to 90% seen once. The specimen was peripheral blood. These receptors originate from a man aged 30 to 45 with acute or convalescent COVID-19. The CDR3 runs from the conserved cysteine through the conserved F or W. Fields, in order: J gene, V gene, D gene, clone size, CDR3 DNA, CDR3 protein. D genes are given only for firm matches. Size tells how often a clone was seen (once, few, many) or the class of an expanded clone, and some rows leave it out.

TRBJ2-1	TRBV7-7	.	.	TGTGCCAGCAGCTCTACATTTTCTAGCGACAATGAGCAGTTCTTC	CASSSTFSSDNEQFF
TRBJ2-2	TRBV5-1	TRBD2	.	TGCGCCAGCAGACTAGCGGGAGAAGGGACCGGGGAGCTGTTTTTT	CASRLAGEGTGELFF
TRBJ1-1	TRBV9	.	.	TGTGCCAGCAGCGACGGGGGAGGAATAGTGAACACTGAAGCTTTCTTT	CASSDGGGIVNTEAFF
TRBJ1-1	TRBV24-1	TRBD1	.	TGTGCCACCAGGACAGGGGGCACTGAAGCTTTCTTT	CATRTGGTEAFF
TRBJ2-6	TRBV5-1	.	.	TGCGCCAGCAGCCCCAGTATCTCTGGGGCCAACGTCCTGACTTTC	CASSPSISGANVLTF
TRBJ1-6	TRBV28	.	.	TGTGCCAGCAACCCGAAAGGGAGTTATAATTCACCCCTCCACTTT	CASNPKGSYNSPLHF
TRBJ2-1	TRBV5-1	TRBD2	.	TGCGCCAGCAGCCCCAAGCCGACTAGCGGAGGCTACAATGAGCAGTTCTTC	CASSPKPTSGGYNEQFF
TRBJ2-7	TRBV28	TRBD2	.	TGTGCCAGCAGTGGAGCCGGGACTAGTCACGAGCAGTACTTC	CASSGAGTSHEQYF
TRBJ1-4	TRBV4-1	TRBD1	.	TGCGCCAGCAGCCAGGGTTACCGGGACAGCCTCCGGAAACTGTTTTTT	CASSQGYRDSLRKLFF
TRBJ1-2	TRBV12-3/TRBV12-4	.	.	TGTGCCAGCAGTTTGACAGCCATGTCGGGCTACACCTTC	CASSLTAMSGYTF
TRBJ2-7	TRBV6-2/TRBV6-3	TRBD2	.	TGTGCCAGCAGTTACACCAGACTAGCGAAGACCTACGAGCAGTACTTC	CASSYTRLAKTYEQYF
TRBJ1-1	TRBV5-6	.	.	TGTGCCAGCAGCTTGGAGAGGGCAGCTGAAGCTTTCTTT	CASSLERAAEAFF
TRBJ2-7	TRBV10-2	.	.	TGCGCCAGCAGTACCTCCCAGGGGGGCCCCTACGAGCAGTACTTC	CASSTSQGGPYEQYF
TRBJ2-7	TRBV9	TRBD2	.	TGTGCCAGCAGCGTAGCTGAGGGAGGGCCCTACGAGCAGTACTTC	CASSVAEGGPYEQYF
TRBJ2-7	TRBV6-4	TRBD1	.	TGTGCCAGCAAATACGACAGGGATGGACCTTACGAGCAGTACTTC	CASKYDRDGPYEQYF
TRBJ2-2	TRBV30	.	.	TGTGCCTGGAGTAGGGGGATCACCGGGGAGCTGTTTTTT	CAWSRGITGELFF
TRBJ1-4	TRBV7-9	TRBD1	.	TGTGCCAGCAGCGTAACAGGGGGACGTGAAAAACTGTTTTTT	CASSVTGGREKLFF
TRBJ1-2	TRBV5-1	.	.	TGCGCCAGCAGCTTGGAACCAGACTATGGCTACACCTTC	CASSLEPDYGYTF
TRBJ2-1	TRBV28	.	few	TGTGCCAGCAGTTACGGGAGATGGGAGCAGTTCTTC	CASSYGRWEQFF
TRBJ2-5	TRBV15	TRBD1	once	TGTGCCACCAGCAGAGAGGGACAGGGCCACCAAGAGACCCAGTACTTC	CATSREGQGHQETQYF
TRBJ1-6	TRBV4-1	.	.	TGCGCCAGCAGCCTCGGGGGCTCCTATAATTCACCCCTCCACTTT	CASSLGGSYNSPLHF
TRBJ2-1	TRBV5-8	.	.	TGTGCCAGCAGCTCCTGGTGGCATGAGCAGTTCTTC	CASSSWWHEQFF
TRBJ2-3	TRBV28	.	.	TGTGCCAGCAGTTTCCAGCGGGTGTTCCAATATTTT	CASSFQRVFQYF
TRBJ1-4	TRBV5-4	.	.	TGTGCCAGCAGCTCTCGAGGGGGGGCTGAGGATGAAAAACTGTTTTTT	CASSSRGGAEDEKLFF
TRBJ2-5	TRBV2	.	.	TGTGCCAGCAGTGAGGGGTTTTTGCGGGAAGAGACCCAGTACTTC	CASSEGFLREETQYF
TRBJ1-5	TRBV6-2/TRBV6-3	TRBD1	few	TGTGCCAGCAGCCCTCGACAGGGGGGGTATAGCAATCAGCCCCAGCATTTT	CASSPRQGGYSNQPQHF
TRBJ2-7	TRBV27	TRBD2	.	TGTGCCAGCAACCGGGCGGGAGGGGCCTACGAGCAGTACTTC	CASNRAGGAYEQYF
TRBJ2-7	TRBV9	.	.	TGTGCCAGCAGCATCTCCGGGACTGCGACCTACGAGCAGTACTTC	CASSISGTATYEQYF
TRBJ2-7	TRBV6-2/TRBV6-3	.	once	TGTGCCAGCAGTCTAGACGGGGGTGCGGCCGAGCAGTACTTC	CASSLDGGAAEQYF
TRBJ2-1	TRBV30	.	.	TGTGCCTGGGCGGACTCCCAGTGGGAGCAGTTCTTC	CAWADSQWEQFF
TRBJ1-3	TRBV7-2	TRBD1	.	TGTGCCAGCAGCCCTTGGGGACAGGGAGGAAACACCATATATTTT	CASSPWGQGGNTIYF
TRBJ2-1	TRBV4-1	.	.	TGCGCCAGCAGCCAGGACTCCCTAGGGGGTAATGAGCAGTTCTTC	CASSQDSLGGNEQFF
TRBJ1-5	TRBV2	.	.	TGTGCCAGCAGTGAAGGGCAGGGCAGCAATCAGCCCCAGCATTTT	CASSEGQGSNQPQHF
TRBJ2-2	TRBV5-4	TRBD1	.	TGTGCCAGCAGCTTGGGCAGGGGGCCCGCGAACACCGGGGAGCTGTTTTTT	CASSLGRGPANTGELFF
TRBJ2-1	TRBV6-4	TRBD2	.	TGTGCCAGCAGCCCGACTAGCGGGAGTAACAATGAGCAGTTCTTC	CASSPTSGSNNEQFF
TRBJ1-1	TRBV6-5	.	.	TGTGCCAGCACCCCGGGGGGGTCTCGCACTGAAGCTTTCTTT	CASTPGGSRTEAFF
TRBJ2-1	TRBV7-2	TRBD2	.	TGTGCCAGCCACGCGCGGGCTAGCGGGAATGAGCAGTTCTTC	CASHARASGNEQFF
TRBJ1-2	TRBV30	TRBD1	.	TGTGCCTGGCACTACAGGGGAACCGGGGCATATGGCTACACCTTC	CAWHYRGTGAYGYTF
TRBJ2-1	TRBV3-1/TRBV3-2	TRBD2	.	TGTGCCAGCAGCCAAGGTGGGAAGCGGGAGGCCCAAAAGAATGAGCAGTTCTTC	CASSQGGKREAQKNEQFF
TRBJ2-7	TRBV10-1	.	.	TGCGCCAGCAGGGAAGCAGGGGTCGGCGAGCAGTACTTC	CASREAGVGEQYF
TRBJ2-1	TRBV18	TRBD2	.	TGTGCCAGCTCATCCTTAGCGGGAGGGACGAATGAGCAGTTCTTC	CASSSLAGGTNEQFF
TRBJ2-3	TRBV7-9	TRBD2	.	TGTGCCAGCAGCTTAGTCAGACTAGCGGGCACAGATACGCAGTATTTT	CASSLVRLAGTDTQYF
TRBJ2-1	TRBV16	TRBD1	.	TGTGCCAGCAGCCAATTTTCTAACAGGGGAGACAATGAGCAGTTCTTC	CASSQFSNRGDNEQFF
TRBJ2-7	TRBV4-2	TRBD2	.	TGTGCCAGCAGCCAAGATAGCGGGAGTTACGAGCAGTACTTC	CASSQDSGSYEQYF
TRBJ1-2	TRBV19	.	once	TGTGCCAGCAGTAAGGGAAGCGGAGGCTACACCTTC	CASSKGSGGYTF
TRBJ2-7	TRBV15	TRBD1	once	TGTGCCACCAGCACCGGGACAGGTTCCTACGAGCAGTACTTC	CATSTGTGSYEQYF
TRBJ1-1	TRBV28	.	.	TGTGCCAGCAGCCTGTGGGCGGGGGAAGCTTTCTTT	CASSLWAGEAFF
TRBJ1-5	TRBV15	.	once	TGTGCCACCAGCAGAGATCAACAGGGTAAGCAGCCCCAGCATTTT	CATSRDQQGKQPQHF
TRBJ1-3	TRBV9	.	.	TGTGCCAGCAGCTATCAGGGGTTAGGCTCTGGAAACACCATATATTTT	CASSYQGLGSGNTIYF
TRBJ2-3	TRBV6-2/TRBV6-3	TRBD2	.	TGTGCCAGCAGCCCTAGCGGGAGGTGCACAGATACGCAGTATTTT	CASSPSGRCTDTQYF
TRBJ1-2	TRBV5-1	.	.	TGCGCCAGCAGCCCCGTCTCTGACTATGGCTACACCTTC	CASSPVSDYGYTF
TRBJ2-2	TRBV3-1/TRBV3-2	TRBD2	.	TGTGCCAGCAGCCAGGCATTAGCGGGACCCACCGGGGAGCTGTTTTTT	CASSQALAGPTGELFF
TRBJ2-5	TRBV6-2/TRBV6-3	.	.	TGTGCCAGCAGTTACTCGAGAGGCACGGAGACCCAGTACTTC	CASSYSRGTETQYF
TRBJ1-3	TRBV28	.	.	TGTGCCAGCAGACTGACAGGAGCGGGAAACACCATATATTTT	CASRLTGAGNTIYF